One sample yielded the 4 T cell receptor beta chains listed below, sequenced in a study of blood T cell repertoires in COVID-19. Repertoires were generated with immunoSEQ multiplex PCR, while TCRdb's copy carries only in-frame clones and drops some. The sample has about 250,000 clones; roughly 82% are singletons. Sequenced input: peripheral blood. The receptors here all came from a woman older than 75 with COVID-19, enrolled during active disease.

The chain joins TRBV2 to TRBJ1-2, with D perhaps TRBD1 (6 bases). This CDR3 region has 18 residues. Trimming left V 7 bases short and J 4 bases short, with 28 bases between. The V gene's germline CDR1 is SNHLY and CDR2 FYNNEI. The CDR3 sequence is CASIRGWGSLIRSYGYTF. CDR3 in DNA: TGTGCCAGCATCAGGGGTTGGGGCAGCTTGATCCGTAGCTATGGCTACACCTTC.

The J gene is TRBJ1-4, the V gene TRBV5-1; 8 positions agree with TRBD1. V lost 0 bases to trimming and J lost 2 bases; unmatched junction nucleotides: 6. The germline V gene encodes CDR1 SGHRS and CDR2 YFSETQ. The CDR3 is 17 residues long. The CDR3 DNA reads as TGCGCCAGCAGCTTGGGAGGCGGACAGGGCACTAATGAAAAACTGTTTTTT. This encodes CASSLGGGQGTNEKLFF.

The chain uses TRBV7-2 and TRBJ1-4; 8 bases align to TRBD1. Germline V gene data show CDR1 as SGHTA and CDR2 as FQGNSA. There are 17 residues in the CDR3. The J segment lost 3 bases and the V segment lost 5 bases, leaving 11 bases of the junction unmatched. The chain's CDR3 is CASSLRAGGGANEKLFF. CDR3 bases: TGTGCCAGCAGCCTAAGGGCAGGGGGCGGAGCTAATGAAAAACTGTTTTTT.

The V call is TRBV6-6, the J call TRBJ1-1; D might be TRBD1 (5 bases). V lost 5 bases, J lost 4 bases, and 17 bases lay in between. Germline V gene sequence: CDR1 MNHNY, CDR2 SVGAGI (reference sequence). The length of the CDR3 is 15 residues. CDR3: CASSSRAREGTEAFF. In DNA form, the CDR3 reads TGTGCCAGCAGTAGCAGGGCCAGGGAGGGCACTGAAGCTTTCTTT.